These T cell receptor beta chains were read from a single sample in a study of technical replicates of blood from several donors. The data were produced by immunoSEQ multiplex PCR, yet TCRdb's version contains in-frame clones alone and is incomplete. This sample carries tens of thousands of clones, roughly 95% of them seen once, and the ten largest clones take approximately 0.41%. The sample was T cells isolated from PBMCs. The receptors derive from a human donor in good health. The CDR3 runs from the conserved cysteine through the conserved F or W. A D gene is named only where the DNA matches it firmly. Clone sizes are given selectively: once, few, many, or a class where the clone is expanded.

DNA	CDR3	D	J	V	size
TGTGCCAGCAGTGAACTCGGCGGCTCTGGAAACACCATATATTTT	CASSELGGSGNTIYF	-	TRBJ1-3	TRBV2	-
TGTGCCAGCATCCCTAGGCGGGACCTCTCCTACAATGAGCAGTTCTTC	CASIPRRDLSYNEQFF	-	TRBJ2-1	TRBV12-1	-
TGTGCCAGTAGTCCACAGGGGTATGATCAGCCCCAGCATTTT	CASSPQGYDQPQHF	TRBD1	TRBJ1-5	TRBV19	-
TGCGCCAGCAGCTCTGGTTGGGGGGACTACGAGCAGTACTTC	CASSSGWGDYEQYF	-	TRBJ2-7	TRBV5-1	-
TGTGCCAGTAGACCGACTGGTAACAATCAGCCCCAGCATTTT	CASRPTGNNQPQHF	-	TRBJ1-5	TRBV19	-
TGTGCCAGCAGTTACGAAGGGACTAGCGGGTACAATGAGCAGTTCTTC	CASSYEGTSGYNEQFF	TRBD2	TRBJ2-1	TRBV6-5	-
TGTGCCAGCAGTTTATGGCGGGGGGGAGGGGCCAACGTCCTGACTTTC	CASSLWRGGGANVLTF	TRBD2	TRBJ2-6	TRBV11-2	-
TGTGCCAGCAGTCGGGGGACAGTCTATGAAAAACTGTTTTTT	CASSRGTVYEKLFF	TRBD1	TRBJ1-4	TRBV27	few
TGTGCCAGCAGGGCTGGCGGTGAAAAACTGTTTTTT	CASRAGGEKLFF	-	TRBJ1-4	TRBV6-1	-
TGTGCCAGCAGCTTAGAGAGGGTCTCTGGGGCCAACGTCCTGACTTTC	CASSLERVSGANVLTF	-	TRBJ2-6	TRBV11-2	-
TGTGCCAGCAGTTTATCCGCAGGGGCCAAGGTGAACGAGCAGTACTTC	CASSLSAGAKVNEQYF	-	TRBJ2-7	TRBV27	-
TGCGCCAGCGGACTAGCGGGAGGGGACAATGAGCAGTTCTTC	CASGLAGGDNEQFF	TRBD2	TRBJ2-1	TRBV5-1	-
TGTGCCAGCAGCCAAGTCAAGTTCTATAGCAATCAGCCCCAGCATTTT	CASSQVKFYSNQPQHF	-	TRBJ1-5	TRBV14	-
TGTGCCAGCAGCTTAATTCAAGGCTACACCTTC	CASSLIQGYTF	-	TRBJ1-2	TRBV7-9	-
TGTGCCAGCAGTTCTACGACAGATACCTACGAGCAGTACTTC	CASSSTTDTYEQYF	-	TRBJ2-7	TRBV27	-
TGTGCCAGCAGTTTGAGTCGATACGAGCAGTACTTC	CASSLSRYEQYF	-	TRBJ2-7	TRBV28	-
TGTGCCAGCAGTCCGATGGGACAGACTAACTATGGCTACACCTTC	CASSPMGQTNYGYTF	TRBD1	TRBJ1-2	TRBV27	-
TGTGCCAGCAGCTTTCCCCTCACTGGTAACGAGCAGTACTTC	CASSFPLTGNEQYF	-	TRBJ2-7	TRBV13	once
TGCAGCGTTCGGGGGACCAGCATGGAGCAGTACTTC	CSVRGTSMEQYF	-	TRBJ2-7	TRBV29-1	-
TGTGCCGCCCCCAGACAGGCCCAAGAGACCCAGTACTTC	CAAPRQAQETQYF	-	TRBJ2-5	TRBV7-2	-
TGTGCCCATGGGGGGGGGATGCGCTACGAGCAGTACTTC	CAHGGGMRYEQYF	TRBD2	TRBJ2-7	TRBV6-1	-
TGTGCCAGCTCGACAGGGGAACGGCCCCAGCATTTT	CASSTGERPQHF	TRBD1	TRBJ1-5	TRBV25-1	-
TGTGCCAGCAGTGAAAACCGGGGTGAAAAACTGTTTTTT	CASSENRGEKLFF	-	TRBJ1-4	TRBV27	-
TGTGCCAGCAGTGAAGCGATCGGACTAGCGGGAGCCTCCTGGGCCAACGTCCTGACTTTC	CASSEAIGLAGASWANVLTF	TRBD2	TRBJ2-6	TRBV2	-
TGCGCCAGCAGCCCGGGGACAGGGATGTTCGAGACCCAGTACTTC	CASSPGTGMFETQYF	TRBD1	TRBJ2-5	TRBV4-3	-
TGCGCCAGCAGTCCCGGGACATTGAACACCGGGGAGCTGTTTTTT	CASSPGTLNTGELFF	-	TRBJ2-2	TRBV10-2	-
TGTGCCAGCAGCTTTGGGGGCCTAAACTCAGATACGCAGTATTTT	CASSFGGLNSDTQYF	-	TRBJ2-3	TRBV7-2	once
TGTGCCAGCAGCTTGGAGGGAGCAACTAATGAAAAACTGTTTTTT	CASSLEGATNEKLFF	-	TRBJ1-4	TRBV11-3	once
TGTGCCAGCAGCCTCTTCCTAACCGGGACAGGGAGTCCCTATGGCTACACCTTC	CASSLFLTGTGSPYGYTF	TRBD1	TRBJ1-2	TRBV5-6	-
TGTGCCAGCAGCCCCCCAGGGGGCGTCTACGAGCAGTACTTC	CASSPPGGVYEQYF	TRBD1	TRBJ2-7	TRBV11-2	-
TGTGCCAGCAGCTTCTCAGCGGGACTTAGTTACAATGAGCAGTTCTTC	CASSFSAGLSYNEQFF	TRBD2	TRBJ2-1	TRBV5-4	-
TGTGCCACCAGCAGAGGTAAGGGAGCGGGAGACAATGAGCAGTTCTTC	CATSRGKGAGDNEQFF	TRBD2	TRBJ2-1	TRBV15	-
TGTGCCAGCAGCGTAGCTACAGGAACCTCCTACAATGAGCAGTTCTTC	CASSVATGTSYNEQFF	-	TRBJ2-1	TRBV9	-
TGTGCCAGCAGGGGGGGGGATAACTACGAGCAGTACTTC	CASRGGDNYEQYF	TRBD2	TRBJ2-7	TRBV6-1	-
TGTGCCAGCAGTCAACGCGGGACAGGGGCTTCGGATACGCAGTATTTT	CASSQRGTGASDTQYF	TRBD1	TRBJ2-3	TRBV7-3	once
TGTGCCAGCTCACCATCAGTGCATGGCTACACCTTC	CASSPSVHGYTF	-	TRBJ1-2	TRBV18	-
TGCGCCAGCAGCCAAGATGGCAGCTCCTACAATGAGCAGTTCTTC	CASSQDGSSYNEQFF	-	TRBJ2-1	TRBV4-3	-
TGTGCCAGCAGCGTAGTAGGCGGAAAAAGAGAGACCCAGTACTTC	CASSVVGGKRETQYF	-	TRBJ2-5	TRBV9	-
TGCGCCAGCAGCTGGAACGGACAGCCGGACACTGAAGCTTTCTTT	CASSWNGQPDTEAFF	-	TRBJ1-1	TRBV5-1	few
TGTGCCAGCAGAGGAGCGACAGGGGTTATAGGCACAGATACGCAGTATTTT	CASRGATGVIGTDTQYF	TRBD1	TRBJ2-3	TRBV27	once
TGTGCCAGCAGCTTGGAAGCTATCGCCGGGGAGCTGTTTTTT	CASSLEAIAGELFF	-	TRBJ2-2	TRBV5-4	-
TGTGCCAGCAGTTTATTTTCGAGGGCCCACCGGAGCAATCAGCCCCAGCATTTT	CASSLFSRAHRSNQPQHF	-	TRBJ1-5	TRBV27	-
TGTGCCACCGCCGGGACAGGAAATGGCCAGTACTTC	CATAGTGNGQYF	TRBD1	TRBJ2-5	TRBV15	-
TGTGCCAGCAGCCCGGGACAGGTCAATGAGCAGTTCTTC	CASSPGQVNEQFF	TRBD1	TRBJ2-1	TRBV7-3	-
TGTGCCAGCAGCGTAGGCGGGGTCGAGACCCAGTACTTC	CASSVGGVETQYF	-	TRBJ2-5	TRBV9	-
TGTGCCAGCAGTTCTCCAGACTCTGGGGCCAACGTCCTGACTTTC	CASSSPDSGANVLTF	-	TRBJ2-6	TRBV7-3	-
TGCGCCAGCAGCCAGGTGCTACAGGGGCCGAACACTGAAGCTTTCTTT	CASSQVLQGPNTEAFF	TRBD1	TRBJ1-1	TRBV4-1	-
TGTGCCAGCAGTTTAGGACTTACCATTTCCTACGAGCAGTACTTC	CASSLGLTISYEQYF	-	TRBJ2-7	TRBV28	-